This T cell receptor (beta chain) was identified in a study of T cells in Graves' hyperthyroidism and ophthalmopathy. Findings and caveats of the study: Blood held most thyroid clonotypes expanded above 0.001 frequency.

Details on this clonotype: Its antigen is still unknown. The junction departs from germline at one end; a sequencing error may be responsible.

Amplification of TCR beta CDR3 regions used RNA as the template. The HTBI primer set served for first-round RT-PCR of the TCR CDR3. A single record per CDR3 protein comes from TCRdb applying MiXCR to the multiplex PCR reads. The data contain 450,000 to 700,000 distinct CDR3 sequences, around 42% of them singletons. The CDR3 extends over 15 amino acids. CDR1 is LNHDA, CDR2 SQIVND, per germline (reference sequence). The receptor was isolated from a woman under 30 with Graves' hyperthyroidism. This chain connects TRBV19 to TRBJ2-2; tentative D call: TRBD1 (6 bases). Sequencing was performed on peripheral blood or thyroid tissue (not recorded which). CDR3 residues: CASSIGGGWTGELFF. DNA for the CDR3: TGTGCTAGTAGTATAGGTGGGGGCTGGACCGGGGAGCTGTTTTTT.